This T cell receptor (beta chain) was profiled in a study of blood T cell repertoires in COVID-19. About the study: Acute-phase and convalescent COVID-19 samples originated in the United States, Italy and Spain. T cells, B-cell-depleted T cells, or PBMCs provided the cDNA or gDNA that served as material.

Method: immunoSEQ multiplex PCR; TCRdb's copy keeps in-frame clones and lacks some. The data contain about 210,000 clones, 86% of them singletons. Participant reports of clinical history set cohort assignment. J was trimmed by 7 bases and V by 5 bases; bases with no gene match: 2. There are 13 residues in the CDR3. CDR1 is MDHEN and CDR2 is SYDVKM in the germline V gene. The sequencing sample was made of PBMCs or T cells enriched from blood (not recorded which). The rearrangement links TRBV28 to TRBJ1-6, with 7 bases fitting TRBD1. The receptor comes from a middle-aged man with acute COVID-19. The CDR3: CASSRQGNSPLHF. The DNA for the CDR3 is TGTGCCAGCAGTAGACAGGGAAATTCACCCCTCCACTTT.